This TCR beta chain derives from a study of PD-1 blockade in classical Hodgkin lymphoma. A word on this clone: Its specificity is not known.

General observations from the study: Among the patients, those starting nivolumab under 1 year after ASCT were excluded.

Clones were read by immunoSEQ multiplex PCR, and TCRdb kept only the in-frame ones, dropping some. The profile covers around 45,000 clones, with around three quarters appearing a single time and 2.5% to 3% taken by the ten largest. The patients all showed relapse after autologous stem cell transplantation, while their brentuximab vedotin exposure varied. Patients reached a best response of complete response, partial response or progressive disease. The CDR3 length is 14 residues. Germline-derived CDR1 and CDR2 are SQVTM and ANQGSEA. The V segment lost 3 bases and the J segment 4 bases; nucleotides outside the gene matches: 7.

The sample was peripheral blood mononuclear cells (PBMCs), taken before the second cycle of nivolumab. V gene TRBV29-1 combines with J gene TRBJ2-5, with TRBD2 identical over 8 bases. The origin of this receptor is a human donor with classical Hodgkin lymphoma. The chain's CDR3 is CSVDSGGALETQYF. CDR3 nucleotide sequence: TGCAGCGTTGATTCCGGGGGGGCATTAGAGACCCAGTACTTC.